The TCR beta chain under discussion was sequenced for a study of blood T cell repertoires in COVID-19. The CDR3 totals 15 residues. The J segment lost 4 bases and the V segment lost 6 bases, leaving 8 bases of the junction unmatched. Germline CDR1 is SGHDN and CDR2 is FVKESK. Clones were sequenced by immunoSEQ multiplex PCR, and TCRdb holds only the in-frame ones, with some missing. The data show about 390,000 clones, around 87% seen once. The sequenced material came from PBMCs or T cells enriched from blood (not recorded which). The chain links TRBV14 to TRBJ2-1, with 8 positions matching TRBD1. This receptor was obtained from a woman aged 45-65 years who had recovered from COVID-19. In DNA, the CDR3 is TGTGCCAGCAGTCCTGGACAGGGAAAATACAATGAGCAGTTCTTC. This encodes CASSPGQGKYNEQFF.